The next 16 T cell receptor beta chains were all read from a single sample in a study of T cells in Graves' hyperthyroidism and ophthalmopathy. RNA transcripts gave rise to amplified TCR beta CDR3 regions. Carried out on the TCR CDR3, a first-round RT-PCR used the HTBI primer set. TCRdb processed the multiplex PCR reads anew with MiXCR; each CDR3 protein has one entry. This table holds about 400,000 distinct CDR3 sequences, roughly 13% found once. Sequencing was carried out using blood. Source of these receptors: a woman aged 18-29 years with Graves' hyperthyroidism.

A few counts support this clonotype. The gene calls are TRBV19 and TRBJ1-5; D is possibly TRBD1 (5 bases). Trimming left V 3 bases short and J 0 bases short, with 24 bases between. The CDR3 consists of 20 residues. Germline CDR1 is LNHDA and CDR2 is SQIVND (reference sequence). The CDR3 DNA reads TGTGCCAGTAGTATTCTTACAAAATTCCAGGGAGATTATAGCAATCAGCCCCAGCATTTT. Residues: CASSILTKFQGDYSNQPQHF.

This clonotype was detected ten times or more. The CDR3 loop reads CASSPASGRNYNEQFF. In DNA, the CDR3 is TGTGCCAGCTCCCCCGCCAGCGGGAGGAACTACAATGAGCAGTTCTTC. The chain is built from TRBV18 and TRBJ2-1; 9 nucleotides match TRBD2. V lost 6 bases to trimming and J lost 3 bases; unmatched junction nucleotides: 9. CDR3 length: 16 residues. The germline gives CDR1 KGHSH, CDR2 LQKENI.

This clonotype was observed at least ten times. The chain links TRBV6-2 or TRBV6-3 to TRBJ2-1; 11 bases match TRBD2. The CDR3 contains 15 residues. Germline CDR1 is MNHEY and CDR2 is SVGEGT. The V and J ends lost 5 bases and 7 bases, in that order; junction bases with no gene match: 7. The CDR3: CASSPRLAGQNEQFF. The CDR3, as DNA: TGTGCCAGCAGTCCGCGACTAGCGGGGCAGAATGAGCAGTTCTTC.

This clonotype was counted ten times or more. The V gene is TRBV28, the J gene TRBJ2-1; 9 bases match TRBD2. This CDR3 has 16 amino acids. Per germline, CDR1 MDHEN and CDR2 SYDVKM. J gave up 4 bases and V 5 bases, and 9 bases lay outside the gene matches. CDR3 in amino acids: CASSKLSGSAYNEQFF. The DNA of the CDR3 is TGTGCCAGCAGTAAGCTTAGCGGGAGTGCATACAATGAGCAGTTCTTC.

There are many counts of this clonotype. This chain links TRBV20-1 with TRBJ1-6; D is perhaps TRBD1 (6 bases). Germline assignment: CDR1 DFQATT and CDR2 SNEGSKA (reference sequence). Trimming shortened V by 5 bases and J by 9 bases, and 8 bases separated the two germline ends. The CDR3 loop spans 11 amino acids. In DNA form, the CDR3 reads TGCAGTGCTCCCAGGGGTTCACCCCTCCACTTT. Amino acid sequence: CSAPRGSPLHF.

This clonotype was picked up many times. The V gene is TRBV29-1, the J gene TRBJ2-3, with D uncertain. The germline V gene encodes CDR1 SQVTM and CDR2 ANQGSEA. With 3 bases removed from V and 6 bases from J, the gap between germline ends came to 22 bases. The CDR3 consists of 16 residues. CDR3 loop: CSVEGAQSGFFDTQYF. The DNA for the CDR3 is TGCAGCGTTGAGGGTGCCCAGAGTGGTTTTTTTGATACGCAGTATTTT.

J is TRBJ2-7 and V is TRBV6-2 or TRBV6-3; 8 bases line up with TRBD2. The length of the CDR3 is 21 residues. Germline V gene sequence: CDR1 MNHEY, CDR2 SVGEGT. V trimming: 4 bases; J trimming: 0 bases; junction bases outside the gene matches: 23. The CDR3 spells CASSSAQTSGLEGGVSYEQYF. CDR3 nucleotides: TGTGCCAGCAGTTCTGCGCAAACTAGCGGTCTCGAAGGGGGGGTCTCCTACGAGCAGTACTTC.

This chain uses TRBV28 with TRBJ2-7, with 12 bases lining up with TRBD2. V shed 6 bases and J 3 bases; nucleotides not matched to a gene: 12. The CDR3 runs to 17 residues. The germline V gene has CDR1 MDHEN and CDR2 SYDVKM. CDR3 DNA: TGTGCCAGCAGCAGCCTGGGACTAGCGGGTACCGGCTACGAGCAGTACTTC. Protein product: CASSSLGLAGTGYEQYF.

The V and J genes are TRBV27 and TRBJ2-7; 9 bases agree with TRBD2. From germline, CDR1 is MNHEY and CDR2 SMNVEV (reference sequence). With V trimmed by 3 bases and J by 0 bases, 3 bases remained unmatched. The CDR3 spans 15 residues. CDR3 amino acids: CASSLAGGYSYEQYF. The DNA for the CDR3 is TGTGCCAGCAGTTTGGCGGGAGGGTACTCCTACGAGCAGTACTTC.

The rearrangement links TRBV12-3 or TRBV12-4 to TRBJ1-2; no definite D call. V was cut by 6 bases and J by 8 bases, with 16 bases left in between. The CDR3 sequence is 13 residues long. CDR3 region: CASRPDHSGGYTF. DNA for the CDR3: TGTGCCAGCAGACCAGACCACAGTGGAGGCTACACCTTC.

This clonotype was seen repeatedly, ten times or more. The chain uses TRBV20-1 and TRBJ2-7; TRBD1 matches 9 bases. The CDR3 runs 14 residues. Germline assignment: CDR1 DFQATT and CDR2 SNEGSKA (reference sequence). V shed 4 bases and J 2 bases; nucleotides not matched to a gene: 6. The CDR3 DNA follows: TGCAGTGCTAAGACAGGGGGTCTTACCTACGAGCAGTACTTC. Translation: CSAKTGGLTYEQYF.

Ten or more counts support this clonotype. The chain joins TRBV7-2 to TRBJ1-6, with D uncertain. Trimming took 5 bases from V and 1 from J, leaving 12 bases between them. The CDR3 totals 16 residues. Germline lookup yields CDR1 SGHTA and CDR2 FQGNSA. CDR3 sequence: CASSQTDGSYNSPLHF. The CDR3 DNA sequence: TGTGCCAGCAGCCAGACGGACGGATCCTATAATTCACCCCTCCACTTT.

This clonotype was recorded many times. The rearrangement joins TRBV2 to TRBJ2-1, with TRBD2 matching over 10 bases. The CDR3 totals 14 residues. V lost 7 bases, J lost 15 bases, and 15 bases stayed unmatched. Germline lookup yields CDR1 SNHLY and CDR2 FYNNEI. The CDR3 DNA follows: TGTGCCAGCACCCAGGCGGGAGCGGGGGGGCGGAGGTTCTTC. Protein: CASTQAGAGGRRFF.

A few counts support this clonotype. This chain links TRBV27 with TRBJ1-6, with TRBD1 matching 8 bases. This CDR3 region has 13 residues. Germline V lookup: CDR1 MNHEY, CDR2 SMNVEV (reference sequence). V lost 7 bases to trimming and J lost 7 bases; unmatched junction nucleotides: 3. The CDR3 bases are TGTGCCAGCAAGACAGGGGCGAATTCACCCCTCCACTTT. Translation gives CASKTGANSPLHF.

This clonotype was seen at least ten times. The chain is built from TRBV7-3 and TRBJ1-4; D remains ambiguous. CDR3 size: 15 residues. CDR1 and CDR2 (germline): SGHTA, FQGTGA. Trimming removed 0 bases at V and 3 bases at J, with 8 bases between. CDR3 nucleotide sequence: TGTGCCAGCAGCTTAACTGGGCGGTCTAATGAAAAACTGTTTTTT. Translating it yields CASSLTGRSNEKLFF. Supplemented by reference TRBV7-3 and TRBJ1-4, the full variable domain reads GAGVSQTPSNKVTEKGKYVELRCDPISGHTALYWYRQSLGQGPEFLIYFQGTGAADDSGLPNDRFFAVRPEGSVSTLKIQRTERGDSAVYLCASSLTGRSNEKLFFGSGTQLSVL.

The J gene is TRBJ2-7, the V gene TRBV6-5; perhaps TRBD1 as D (6 bases). Germline V gene data show CDR1 as MNHEY and CDR2 as SVGAGI. The CDR3 consists of 16 residues. V shed 2 bases and J shed 0 bases, with 14 bases lying between them. CDR3 DNA sequence: TGTGCCAGCAGTTACCGGAAGACAGGAGCCTCCTACGAGCAGTACTTC. Its protein product is CASSYRKTGASYEQYF.